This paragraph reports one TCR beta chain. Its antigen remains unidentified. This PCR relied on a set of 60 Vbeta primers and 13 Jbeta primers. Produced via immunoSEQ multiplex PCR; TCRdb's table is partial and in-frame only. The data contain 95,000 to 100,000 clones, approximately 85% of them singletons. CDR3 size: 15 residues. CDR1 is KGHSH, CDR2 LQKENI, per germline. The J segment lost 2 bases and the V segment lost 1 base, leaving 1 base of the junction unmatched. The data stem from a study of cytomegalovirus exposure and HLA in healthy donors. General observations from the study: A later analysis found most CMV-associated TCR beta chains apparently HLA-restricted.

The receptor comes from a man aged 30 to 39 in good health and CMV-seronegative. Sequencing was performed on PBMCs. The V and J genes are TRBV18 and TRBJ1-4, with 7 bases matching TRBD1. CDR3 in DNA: TGTGCCAGCTCACCACTGGGACAGACTAATGAAAAACTGTTTTTT. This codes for CASSPLGQTNEKLFF.